This record looks at one T cell receptor (beta chain) sequence and its context. Its antigen is not known. Per germline, CDR1 DFQATT and CDR2 SNEGSKA (reference sequence). Losses at the gene ends were 5 bases for V and 4 bases for J; bases not matched to a gene: 8. The CDR3 contains 14 residues. This record belongs to a study of CD8+CD57+ T cells in acquired aplastic anemia. Study background: The study obtained an average of about 3.2 ug of DNA from sorted CD4+ and CD8+ cells.

It was genomic DNA that served as the template for profiling TCR beta VDJ and CDR3. TCRdb fed the reads into MiXCR, producing one record per CDR3 protein. The table has 150,000 to 200,000 distinct CDR3 sequences, roughly 43% seen once. Study conclusions and caveats: Patients versus controls showed no significant CD8+ Simpson's diversity difference.

CD8+CD57+ cell expansion had been shown by flow cytometry in patients chosen for sequencing. This chain joins TRBV20-1 and TRBJ1-1; TRBD1 matches 9 bases. The sequence came from a human donor with aplastic anemia. Sample: sorted CD4+, CD8+, or CD8+CD57+ T cells (not recorded which) from PBMCs. CDR3: CSAVNRGRVTEAFF. The DNA of the CDR3 is TGCAGTGCTGTGAACAGGGGGCGGGTCACTGAAGCTTTCTTT.